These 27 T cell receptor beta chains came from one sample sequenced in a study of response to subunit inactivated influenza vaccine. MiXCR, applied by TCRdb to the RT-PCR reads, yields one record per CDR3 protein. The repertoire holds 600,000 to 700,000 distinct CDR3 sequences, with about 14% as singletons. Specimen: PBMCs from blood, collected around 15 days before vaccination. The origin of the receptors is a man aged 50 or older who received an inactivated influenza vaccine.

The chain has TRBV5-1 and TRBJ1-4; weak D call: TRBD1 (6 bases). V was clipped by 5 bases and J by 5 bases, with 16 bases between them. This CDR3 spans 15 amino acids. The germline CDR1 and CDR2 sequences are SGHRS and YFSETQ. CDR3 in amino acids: CASSYQGMENEKLFF. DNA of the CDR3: TGCGCCAGCAGTTACCAGGGGATGGAGAATGAAAAACTGTTTTTT. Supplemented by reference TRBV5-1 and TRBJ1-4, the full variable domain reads KAGVTQTPRYLIKTRGQQVTLSCSPISGHRSVSWYQQTPGQGLQFLFEYFSETQRNKGNFPGRFSGRQFSNSRSEMNVSTLELGDSALYLCASSYQGMENEKLFFGSGTQLSVL.

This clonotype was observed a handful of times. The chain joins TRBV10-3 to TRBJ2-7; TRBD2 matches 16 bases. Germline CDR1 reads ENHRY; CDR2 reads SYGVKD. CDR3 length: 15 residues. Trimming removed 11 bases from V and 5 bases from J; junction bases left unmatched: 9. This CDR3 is CAAHPGTSGRDEQYF. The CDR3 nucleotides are TGTGCCGCACATCCCGGGACTAGCGGGAGGGACGAGCAGTACTTC.

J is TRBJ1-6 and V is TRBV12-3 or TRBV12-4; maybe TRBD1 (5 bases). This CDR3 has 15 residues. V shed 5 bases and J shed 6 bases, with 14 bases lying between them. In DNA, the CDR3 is TGTGCCAGCAGTGCTGACCAGGGAGTTAATTCACCCCTCCACTTT. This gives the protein CASSADQGVNSPLHF.

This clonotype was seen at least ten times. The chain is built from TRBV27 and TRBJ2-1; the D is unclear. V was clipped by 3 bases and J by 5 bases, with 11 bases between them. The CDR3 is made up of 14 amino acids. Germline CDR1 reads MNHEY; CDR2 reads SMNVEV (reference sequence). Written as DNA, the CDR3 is TGTGCCAGCAGTTTGGAAGATCGACACAATGAGCAGTTCTTC. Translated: CASSLEDRHNEQFF.

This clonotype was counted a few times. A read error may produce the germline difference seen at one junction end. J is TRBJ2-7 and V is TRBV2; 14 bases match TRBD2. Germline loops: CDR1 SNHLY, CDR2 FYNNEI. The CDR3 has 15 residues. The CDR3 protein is CASSRQGLAGETRLF. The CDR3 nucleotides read TGTGCCAGCAGTCGACAGGGACTAGCGGGAGAGACACGACTTTTC.

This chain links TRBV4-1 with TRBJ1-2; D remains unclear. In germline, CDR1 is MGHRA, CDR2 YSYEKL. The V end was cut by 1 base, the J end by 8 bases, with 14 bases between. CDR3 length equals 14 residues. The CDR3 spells CASSQVAGNGGYTF. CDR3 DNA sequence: TGCGCCAGCAGCCAAGTGGCGGGGAACGGCGGCTACACCTTC.

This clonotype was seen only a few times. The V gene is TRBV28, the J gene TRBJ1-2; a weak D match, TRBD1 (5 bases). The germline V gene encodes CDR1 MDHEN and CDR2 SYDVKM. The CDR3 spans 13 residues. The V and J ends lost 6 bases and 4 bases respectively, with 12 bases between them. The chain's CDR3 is CASSWGRSYGYTF. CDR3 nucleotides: TGTGCCAGCAGCTGGGGGAGAAGCTATGGCTACACCTTC.

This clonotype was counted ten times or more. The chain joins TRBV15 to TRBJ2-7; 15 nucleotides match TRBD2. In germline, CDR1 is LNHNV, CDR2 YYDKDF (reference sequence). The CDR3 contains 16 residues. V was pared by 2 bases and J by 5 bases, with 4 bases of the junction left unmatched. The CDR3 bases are TGTGCCACCAGCAGACGGACTAGCGGGAGGGCCGACGAGCAGTACTTC. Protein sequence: CATSRRTSGRADEQYF.

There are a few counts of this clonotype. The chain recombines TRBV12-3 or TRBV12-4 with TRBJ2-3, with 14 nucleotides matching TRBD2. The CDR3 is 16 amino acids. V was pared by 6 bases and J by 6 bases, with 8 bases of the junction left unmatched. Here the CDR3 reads CASSRIRTSGGDTQYF. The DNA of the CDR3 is TGTGCCAGCAGCAGAATCCGGACTAGCGGGGGGGATACGCAGTATTTT.

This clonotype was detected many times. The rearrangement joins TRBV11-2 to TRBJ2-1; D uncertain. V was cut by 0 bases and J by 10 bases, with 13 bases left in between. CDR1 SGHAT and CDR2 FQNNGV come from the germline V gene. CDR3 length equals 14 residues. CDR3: CASSLDLGAREQFF. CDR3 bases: TGTGCCAGCAGCTTAGACCTGGGCGCAAGGGAGCAGTTCTTC.

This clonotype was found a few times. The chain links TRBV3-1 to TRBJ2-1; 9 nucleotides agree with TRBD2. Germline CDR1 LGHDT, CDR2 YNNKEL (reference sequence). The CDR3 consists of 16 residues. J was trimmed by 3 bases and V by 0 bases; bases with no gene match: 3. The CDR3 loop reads CASSQEASGVYNEQFF. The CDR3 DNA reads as TGTGCCAGCAGCCAAGAAGCTAGCGGGGTCTACAATGAGCAGTTCTTC.

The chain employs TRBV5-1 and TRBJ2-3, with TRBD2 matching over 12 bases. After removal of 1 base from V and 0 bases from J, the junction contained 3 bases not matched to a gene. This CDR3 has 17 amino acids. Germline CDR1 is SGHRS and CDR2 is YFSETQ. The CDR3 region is CASSLYGTSGSTDTQYF. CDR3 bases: TGCGCCAGCAGCTTGTACGGGACTAGCGGGAGCACAGATACGCAGTATTTT. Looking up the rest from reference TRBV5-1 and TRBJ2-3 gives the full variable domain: KAGVTQTPRYLIKTRGQQVTLSCSPISGHRSVSWYQQTPGQGLQFLFEYFSETQRNKGNFPGRFSGRQFSNSRSEMNVSTLELGDSALYLCASSLYGTSGSTDTQYFGPGTRLTVL.

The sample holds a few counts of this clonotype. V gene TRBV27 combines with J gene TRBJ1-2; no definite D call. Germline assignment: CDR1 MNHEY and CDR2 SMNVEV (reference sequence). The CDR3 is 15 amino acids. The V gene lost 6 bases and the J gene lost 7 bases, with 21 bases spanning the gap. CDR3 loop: CASSLGVGPATGYTF. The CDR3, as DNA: TGTGCCAGCAGCCTCGGGGTGGGCCCGGCGACTGGCTACACCTTC.

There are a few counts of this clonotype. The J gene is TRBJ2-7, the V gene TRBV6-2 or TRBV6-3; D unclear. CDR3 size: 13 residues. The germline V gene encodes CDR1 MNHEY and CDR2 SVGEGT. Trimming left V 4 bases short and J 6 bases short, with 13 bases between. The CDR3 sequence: CASSFNPISEQYF. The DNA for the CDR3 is TGTGCCAGCAGTTTTAATCCCATTAGCGAGCAGTACTTC.

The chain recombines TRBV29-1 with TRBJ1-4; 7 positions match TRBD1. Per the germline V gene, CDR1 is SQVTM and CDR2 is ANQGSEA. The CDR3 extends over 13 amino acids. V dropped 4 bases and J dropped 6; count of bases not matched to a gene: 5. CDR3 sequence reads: CSVGRTGDEKLFF. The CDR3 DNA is TGCAGCGTTGGCCGGACAGGCGATGAAAAACTGTTTTTT.

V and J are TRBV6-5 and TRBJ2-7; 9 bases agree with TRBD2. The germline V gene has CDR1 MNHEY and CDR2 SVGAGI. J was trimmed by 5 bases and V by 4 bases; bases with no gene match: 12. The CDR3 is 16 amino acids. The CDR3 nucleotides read TGTGCCAGCAGTTTTCCCCTTTTAGCGGGAGAGAACGAGCAGTACTTC. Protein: CASSFPLLAGENEQYF.

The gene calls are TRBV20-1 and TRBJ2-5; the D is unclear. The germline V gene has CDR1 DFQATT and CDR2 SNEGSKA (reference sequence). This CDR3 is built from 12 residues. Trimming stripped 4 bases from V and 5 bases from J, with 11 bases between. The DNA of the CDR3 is TGCAGTGCTAACCGACCTGAGGAGACCCAGTACTTC. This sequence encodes CSANRPEETQYF.

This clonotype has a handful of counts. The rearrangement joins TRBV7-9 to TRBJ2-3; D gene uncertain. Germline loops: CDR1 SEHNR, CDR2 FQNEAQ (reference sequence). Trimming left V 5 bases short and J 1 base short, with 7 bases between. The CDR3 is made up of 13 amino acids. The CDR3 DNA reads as TGTGCCAGCAGCCGTGCGGGCACAGATACGCAGTATTTT. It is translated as CASSRAGTDTQYF.

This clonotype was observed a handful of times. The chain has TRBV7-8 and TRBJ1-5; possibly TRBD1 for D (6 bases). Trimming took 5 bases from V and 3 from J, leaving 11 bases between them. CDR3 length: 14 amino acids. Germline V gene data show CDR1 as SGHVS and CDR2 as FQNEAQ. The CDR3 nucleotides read TGTGCCAGCAGCGCGGACAGTCCCAATCAGCCCCAGCATTTT. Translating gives CASSADSPNQPQHF.

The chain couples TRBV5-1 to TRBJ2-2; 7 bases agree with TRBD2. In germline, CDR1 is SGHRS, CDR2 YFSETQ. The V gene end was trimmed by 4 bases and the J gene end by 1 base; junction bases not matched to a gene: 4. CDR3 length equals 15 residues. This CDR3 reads CASSSSGRNTGELFF. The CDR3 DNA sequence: TGCGCCAGCAGCAGTAGCGGGCGGAACACCGGGGAGCTGTTTTTT.

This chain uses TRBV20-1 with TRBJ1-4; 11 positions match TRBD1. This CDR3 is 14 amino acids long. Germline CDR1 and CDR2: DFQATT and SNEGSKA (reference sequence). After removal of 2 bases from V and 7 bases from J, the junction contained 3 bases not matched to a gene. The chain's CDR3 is CSARPGQGGEKLFF. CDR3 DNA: TGCAGTGCTAGACCGGGACAGGGGGGTGAAAAACTGTTTTTT.

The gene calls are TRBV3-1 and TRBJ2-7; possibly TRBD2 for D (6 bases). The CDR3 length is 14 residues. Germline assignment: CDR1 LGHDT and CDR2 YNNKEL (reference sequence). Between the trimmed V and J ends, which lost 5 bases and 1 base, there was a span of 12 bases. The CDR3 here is CASSVQAGSYEQYF. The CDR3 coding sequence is TGTGCCAGCAGCGTCCAGGCGGGGTCCTACGAGCAGTACTTC.

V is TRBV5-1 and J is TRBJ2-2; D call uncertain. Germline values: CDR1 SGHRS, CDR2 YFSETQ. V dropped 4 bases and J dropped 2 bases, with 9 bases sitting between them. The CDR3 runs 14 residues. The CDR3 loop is CASSPDPNTGELFF. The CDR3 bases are TGCGCCAGCAGCCCGGACCCCAACACCGGGGAGCTGTTTTTT.

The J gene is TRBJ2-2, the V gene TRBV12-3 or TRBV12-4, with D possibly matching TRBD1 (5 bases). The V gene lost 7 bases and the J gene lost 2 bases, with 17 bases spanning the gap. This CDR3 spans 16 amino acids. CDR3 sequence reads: CASTPQSGHNTGELFF. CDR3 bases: TGTGCCAGCACCCCCCAGTCTGGACATAACACCGGGGAGCTGTTTTTT.

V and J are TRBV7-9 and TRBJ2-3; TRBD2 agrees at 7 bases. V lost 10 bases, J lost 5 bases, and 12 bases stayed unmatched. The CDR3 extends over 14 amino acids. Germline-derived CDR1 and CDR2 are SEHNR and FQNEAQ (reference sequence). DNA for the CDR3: TGTGCCACCGCACGAGGGAGGGCGGAAGATACGCAGTATTTT. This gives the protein CATARGRAEDTQYF.

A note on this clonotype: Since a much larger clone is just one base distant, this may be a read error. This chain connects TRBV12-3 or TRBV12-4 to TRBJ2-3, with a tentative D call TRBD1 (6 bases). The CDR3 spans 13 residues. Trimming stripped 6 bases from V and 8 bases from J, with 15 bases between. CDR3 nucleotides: TGTGCCAGCAGACCCAACAGGGCAGTTACGCAGTATTTT. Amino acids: CASRPNRAVTQYF.

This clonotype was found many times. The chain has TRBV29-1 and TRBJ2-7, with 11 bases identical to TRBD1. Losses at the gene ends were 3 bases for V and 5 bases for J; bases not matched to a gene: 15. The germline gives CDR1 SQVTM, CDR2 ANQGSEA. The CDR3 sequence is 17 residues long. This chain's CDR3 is CSVDWTGGTVGLDEQYF. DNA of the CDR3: TGCAGCGTTGATTGGACAGGGGGCACGGTCGGTCTGGACGAGCAGTACTTC.